The 26 T cell receptor beta chains presented below share a single source sample, sequenced in a study of cytomegalovirus exposure and HLA in healthy donors. 60 Vbeta and 13 Jbeta primers were used in PCR. Repertoires were generated with immunoSEQ multiplex PCR, while TCRdb's copy carries only in-frame clones and drops some. The table includes around 88,000 clones, roughly 80% detected once. Sample: PBMCs. These receptors were obtained from a man aged 50-60 years in good health and CMV-seropositive.

V usage is TRBV27 and J usage is TRBJ2-7; tentative D call: TRBD2 (7 bases). V was shortened by 2 bases and J by 5 bases, with 13 bases between the two germline ends. The CDR3 extends over 14 amino acids. Germline assignment: CDR1 MNHEY and CDR2 SMNVEV (reference sequence). The CDR3 loop reads CASSLRGRGNEQYF. CDR3 coding DNA: TGTGCCAGCAGTTTACGGGGGCGGGGGAACGAGCAGTACTTC.

The chain couples TRBV18 to TRBJ1-3, with D maybe TRBD1 (5 bases). Trimming pared 3 bases from V and 0 bases from J, leaving 15 bases between. CDR1 KGHSH and CDR2 LQKENI come from the germline V gene. This CDR3 spans 17 amino acids. The DNA for the CDR3 is TGTGCCAGCTCACCGCCCCGGGACTATAGCTCTGGAAACACCATATATTTT. This encodes CASSPPRDYSSGNTIYF.

The J gene is TRBJ1-1, the V gene TRBV27; the match to TRBD1 covers 8 bases. With 4 bases clipped from V and 3 bases from J, the junction kept 4 bases outside the gene matches. The CDR3 has 14 amino acids. Germline values: CDR1 MNHEY, CDR2 SMNVEV (reference sequence). The CDR3 region has the DNA TGTGCCAGCAGTTCCGACAGGGGTGACACTGAAGCTTTCTTT. Translating it yields CASSSDRGDTEAFF.

V is TRBV6-1 and J is TRBJ2-2; D ambiguous. In germline, CDR1 is MNHNS, CDR2 SASEGT. Trimming removed 3 bases at V and 1 base at J, with 6 bases between. This CDR3 comprises 14 residues. CDR3 loop: CASSDRLNTGELFF. The CDR3 DNA follows: TGTGCCAGCAGTGACAGGTTGAACACCGGGGAGCTGTTTTTT.

The chain joins TRBV5-6 to TRBJ1-4, with D possibly TRBD1 on 5 matching bases. The V end lost 0 bases, the J end lost 7 bases, and 16 bases lay between the germline ends. Germline CDR1 reads SGHDT; CDR2 reads YYEEEE. The CDR3 spans 16 residues. The CDR3 loop is CASSLERQPRGEKLFF. The CDR3, as DNA: TGTGCCAGCAGCTTGGAGAGACAGCCGCGCGGTGAAAAACTGTTTTTT.

The chain recombines TRBV2 with TRBJ1-2; D not certain. Trimming stripped 5 bases from V and 5 bases from J, with 15 bases between. Germline CDR1 reads SNHLY; CDR2 reads FYNNEI. The CDR3 length is 14 residues. CDR3 bases: TGTGCCAGCAGTCGACTAGTAGCTGGGTATGGCTACACCTTC. Protein product: CASSRLVAGYGYTF.

The rearrangement joins TRBV10-3 to TRBJ1-1; 7 bases agree with TRBD1. CDR1 and CDR2 (germline): ENHRY, SYGVKD. The CDR3 consists of 16 residues. The J segment lost 3 bases and the V segment lost 0 bases, leaving 7 bases of the junction unmatched. In nucleotides, the CDR3 is TGTGCCATCAGTGAGTCGTCGTCAGGGGGGCACACTGAAGCTTTCTTT. Protein: CAISESSSGGHTEAFF.

This chain joins TRBV10-3 and TRBJ2-3; TRBD2 is a possible D gene (5 bases). Trimming left V 11 bases short and J 0 bases short, with 15 bases between. This CDR3 is 14 amino acids long. CDR1 and CDR2 from the germline V gene are ENHRY and SYGVKD. Here the CDR3 reads CAASPPGSTDTQYF. DNA for the CDR3: TGTGCCGCCTCCCCTCCGGGGAGCACAGATACGCAGTATTTT.

CDR3 protein: CASRSGGELFF. CDR3 DNA: TGCGCCAGCAGATCGGGTGGGGAGCTGTTTTTT. The chain employs TRBV5-1 and TRBJ2-2; D is undetermined. The CDR3 loop spans 11 amino acids. V gave up 5 bases and J gave up 8 bases, with 7 bases separating them. Germline CDR1 and CDR2: SGHRS and YFSETQ.

In this sample, this clone turned up a few times. The chain recombines TRBV18 with TRBJ1-4; possibly TRBD1 for D (6 bases). Germline V CDR1 and CDR2: KGHSH, LQKENI. This CDR3 is built from 17 residues. The ends were cut back, 6 bases at V and 0 bases at J, with 17 bases in the middle. The CDR3: CASSGTWGFSTNEKLFF. In nucleotides, the CDR3 is TGTGCCAGCTCCGGGACATGGGGATTTTCAACTAATGAAAAACTGTTTTTT.

V usage is TRBV12-5 and J usage is TRBJ1-4, with a weak D call TRBD1 (6 bases). This CDR3 spans 13 amino acids. Germline CDR1 LGHNT, CDR2 FRNRAP. Trimming shortened V by 0 bases and J by 8 bases, and 7 bases separated the two germline ends. CDR3 residues: CASGLVTGEKLFF. Here the CDR3 DNA reads TGTGCTAGTGGTTTGGTAACAGGGGAAAAACTGTTTTTT.

This rearrangement joins TRBV9 to TRBJ1-2; 9 bases match TRBD1. The CDR3 runs to 14 residues. The V gene end was trimmed by 3 bases and the J gene end by 5 bases; junction bases not matched to a gene: 5. Germline values: CDR1 SGDLS, CDR2 YYNGEE. The CDR3 nucleotides read TGTGCCAGCAGCGCACCGGGACAGGGTTATGGCTACACCTTC. It yields the protein CASSAPGQGYGYTF.

This clone was recorded a few times. The chain links TRBV7-9 to TRBJ2-7; D is uncertain. The germline V and J ends were trimmed by 1 base and 3 bases, with 10 bases remaining between them. Per germline, CDR1 SEHNR and CDR2 FQNEAQ (reference sequence). The CDR3 loop spans 14 amino acids. The CDR3 region has the DNA TGTGCCAGCAGCTTAGGCGGCAGCCACTACGAGCAGTACTTC. It encodes CASSLGGSHYEQYF.

CDR3 protein: CASSPEVHSNQPQHF. The DNA for the CDR3 is TGTGCCAGCAGCCCCGAGGTCCATAGCAATCAGCCCCAGCATTTT. The chain couples TRBV7-2 to TRBJ1-5; D not resolved. V was clipped by 5 bases and J by 0 bases, with 11 bases between them. Per the germline V gene, CDR1 is SGHTA and CDR2 is FQGNSA. There are 15 residues in the CDR3.

This clone was seen just once. This chain connects TRBV6-5 to TRBJ1-3; TRBD1 might be the D (5 bases). The CDR3 has 14 residues. Between the trimmed V and J ends, which lost 0 bases and 2 bases, there was a span of 5 bases. In germline, CDR1 is MNHEY, CDR2 SVGAGI. The CDR3 reads CASSYSTAGNTIYF. CDR3 bases: TGTGCCAGCAGTTACTCGACAGCTGGAAACACCATATATTTT.

V and J are TRBV19 and TRBJ2-2; 7 bases fit TRBD1. This CDR3 comprises 14 residues. CDR1 and CDR2 (germline): LNHDA, SQIVND (reference sequence). The junction had 2 bases not matched to a gene; V was cut back by 6 bases and J by 1 base. The CDR3 bases are TGTGCCAGTAGAGGGGGCGTGAACACCGGGGAGCTGTTTTTT. It yields the protein CASRGGVNTGELFF.

CDR3 residues: CASSSPWTGEAFF. In DNA form, the CDR3 reads TGTGCCAGCAGTTCCCCCTGGACAGGGGAAGCTTTCTTT. The chain links TRBV28 to TRBJ1-1; 8 positions match TRBD1. CDR1 MDHEN and CDR2 SYDVKM come from the germline V gene. V lost 4 bases and J lost 8; bases outside the gene matches: 6. CDR3 length: 13 amino acids.

The chain couples TRBV10-3 to TRBJ1-2; TRBD1 matches 7 bases. Germline V gene lookup returns CDR1 ENHRY and CDR2 SYGVKD. V gave up 6 bases and J gave up 4 bases; unmatched junction bases: 8. The CDR3 has 14 residues. The CDR3 is CAIRTGDGGYGYTF. The CDR3 DNA sequence: TGTGCCATCAGAACAGGGGACGGAGGCTATGGCTACACCTTC.

The chain has TRBV9 and TRBJ1-2, with a possible D match to TRBD1 (6 bases). Germline CDR1 is SGDLS and CDR2 is YYNGEE. The CDR3 has 12 amino acids. V was trimmed by 4 bases and J by 10 bases, leaving 14 bases between them. CDR3 amino acids: CASSNDRDIYTF. The CDR3 DNA is TGTGCCAGCAGCAACGACCGGGACATCTACACCTTC.

The V gene is TRBV5-1, the J gene TRBJ2-1, with D possibly being TRBD1 (6 bases). Germline CDR1 reads SGHRS; CDR2 reads YFSETQ. This CDR3 is built from 14 residues. V lost 5 bases to trimming and J lost 6 bases, with 15 bases between them. In DNA, the CDR3 is TGCGCCAGCAGTTTACAGGGATTTGGCAATGAGCAGTTCTTC. Its protein product is CASSLQGFGNEQFF. Drawing the rest from reference TRBV5-1 and TRBJ2-1, the complete variable domain is KAGVTQTPRYLIKTRGQQVTLSCSPISGHRSVSWYQQTPGQGLQFLFEYFSETQRNKGNFPGRFSGRQFSNSRSEMNVSTLELGDSALYLCASSLQGFGNEQFFGPGTRLTVL.

The rearrangement joins TRBV4-1 to TRBJ2-1; TRBD2 aligns across 9 bases. Per the germline V gene, CDR1 is MGHRA and CDR2 is YSYEKL. CDR3 size: 18 residues. Unmatched junction bases numbered 9, after V lost 0 bases and J lost 3 bases. The CDR3 loop is CASSQDWRGGTSYNEQFF. For the CDR3, the DNA is TGCGCCAGCAGCCAAGATTGGCGGGGGGGGACTAGCTACAATGAGCAGTTCTTC.

The rearrangement joins TRBV5-6 to TRBJ1-1; no definite D call. Trimming cost V 0 bases and J 5 bases, with 8 bases left between them. Germline V gene sequence: CDR1 SGHDT, CDR2 YYEEEE. The CDR3 runs 13 residues. The DNA of the CDR3 is TGTGCCAGCAGCTTGGGTTTCCTAACTGAAGCTTTCTTT. This translates into CASSLGFLTEAFF.

The chain is built from TRBV30 and TRBJ1-4; D unresolved. The CDR3 has 15 amino acids. The V end was cut by 1 base, the J end by 8 bases, with 17 bases between. Germline CDR1 GTSNPN, CDR2 SVGIG (reference sequence). This CDR3 is CAWSGGLGDGEKLFF. The DNA of the CDR3 is TGTGCCTGGAGTGGAGGCTTGGGAGACGGCGAAAAACTGTTTTTT. Full variable domain (rest looked up from reference TRBV30 and TRBJ1-4): SQTIHQWPATLVQPVGSPLSLECTVEGTSNPNLYWYRQAAGRGLQLLFYSVGIGQISSEVPQNLSASRPQDRQFILSSKKLLLSDSGFYLCAWSGGLGDGEKLFFGSGTQLSVL.

This rearrangement joins TRBV9 to TRBJ2-7; D is undetermined. CDR3 size: 13 residues. CDR1 SGDLS and CDR2 YYNGEE come from the germline V gene. Trimming removed 0 bases at V and 2 bases at J, with 6 bases between. In nucleotides, the CDR3 is TGTGCCAGCAGCGTAGCCCCTACCTACGAGCAGTACTTC. Protein sequence: CASSVAPTYEQYF.

The V call is TRBV6-5, the J call TRBJ1-1; D possibly corresponds to TRBD1 (6 bases). The CDR3 has 13 amino acids. Between the trimmed V and J ends, which lost 7 bases and 7 bases, there was a span of 16 bases. Germline CDR1 and CDR2: MNHEY and SVGAGI. The CDR3 coding sequence is TGTGCCAGCATTCCCTGGGGGGGGCTTGAAGCTTTCTTT. This translates into CASIPWGGLEAFF.

This chain links TRBV5-8 with TRBJ1-4, with 8 nucleotides matching TRBD1. CDR1 is SGHTS, CDR2 YDEGEE, per germline. This CDR3 is built from 11 residues. V was clipped by 4 bases and J by 14 bases; unmatched bases: 4. This chain's CDR3 is CASSKQGGLFF. The DNA of the CDR3 is TGTGCCAGCAGCAAACAGGGGGGGCTGTTTTTT.